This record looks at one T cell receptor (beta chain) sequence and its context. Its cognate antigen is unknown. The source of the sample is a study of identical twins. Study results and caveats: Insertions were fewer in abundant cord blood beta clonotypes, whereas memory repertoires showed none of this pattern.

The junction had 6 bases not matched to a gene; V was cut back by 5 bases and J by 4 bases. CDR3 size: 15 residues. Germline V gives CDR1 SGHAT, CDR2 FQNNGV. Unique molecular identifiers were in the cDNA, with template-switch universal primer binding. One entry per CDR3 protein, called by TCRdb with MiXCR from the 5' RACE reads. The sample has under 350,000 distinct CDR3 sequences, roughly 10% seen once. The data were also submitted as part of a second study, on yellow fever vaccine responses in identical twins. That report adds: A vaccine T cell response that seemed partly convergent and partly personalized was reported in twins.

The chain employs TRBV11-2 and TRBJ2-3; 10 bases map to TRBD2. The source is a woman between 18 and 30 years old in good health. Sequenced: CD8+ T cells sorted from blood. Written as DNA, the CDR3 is TGTGCCAGCAGCACCAGCGGGGGGGGTGCAGATACGCAGTATTTT. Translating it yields CASSTSGGGADTQYF.